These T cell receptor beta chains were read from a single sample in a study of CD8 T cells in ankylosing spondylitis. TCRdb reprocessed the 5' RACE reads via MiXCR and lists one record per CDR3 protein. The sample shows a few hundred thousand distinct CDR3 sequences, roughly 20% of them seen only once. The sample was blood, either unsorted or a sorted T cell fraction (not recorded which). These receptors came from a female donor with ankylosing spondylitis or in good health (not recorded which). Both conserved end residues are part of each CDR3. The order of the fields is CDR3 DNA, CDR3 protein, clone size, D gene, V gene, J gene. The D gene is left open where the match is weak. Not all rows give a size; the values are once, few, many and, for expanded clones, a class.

TGCAGCGTTGAGGAACCATTTGGGGCCAACGTCCTGACTTTC	CSVEEPFGANVLTF	many	.	TRBV29-1	TRBJ2-6
TGCAGCGCCCTAACACTAGCGGGAAACAATGAGCAGTTCTTC	CSALTLAGNNEQFF	.	TRBD2	TRBV29-1	TRBJ2-1
.	CASSFLADTQYF	few	.	TRBV12-3/TRBV12-4	TRBJ2-3
TGTGCCAGCATCCCGAGCCCGGACCGCCCCTACGAGCAGTACTTC	CASIPSPDRPYEQYF	.	.	TRBV6-1	TRBJ2-7
TGCAGTGCTAGAGATGATTCCGTGTCCACAGATACGCAGTATTTT	CSARDDSVSTDTQYF	.	.	TRBV20-1	TRBJ2-3
TGTGCCAGCAGCCCAGCGGGACTGGACGAGCAGTACTTC	CASSPAGLDEQYF	many	TRBD2	TRBV7-2	TRBJ2-7
TGTGCCAGACCAGGGAAGCCTCCTTTGCACGAGCAGTACTTC	CARPGKPPLHEQYF	few	.	TRBV21-1	TRBJ2-7
TGTGCCATCAGTGCAGCGCTCCCGGGACTAGCCTCCTACGAGCAGTACTTC	CAISAALPGLASYEQYF	few	TRBD2	TRBV6-1	TRBJ2-7
TGTGCCAGCAGTTTACGTGGTTCGGGGTCTGAAGCTTTCTTT	CASSLRGSGSEAFF	many	.	TRBV12-3/TRBV12-4	TRBJ1-1
TGCGCCAGCAGCTTTGGGACAGCCATGAACACTGAAGCTTTCTTT	CASSFGTAMNTEAFF	few	TRBD1	TRBV5-1	TRBJ1-1
TGTGCCAGCAGCCTCTACAGGGGGTCGGATAAGGCTTTCTTT	CASSLYRGSDKAFF	many	TRBD1	TRBV12-3/TRBV12-4	TRBJ1-1
TGTGCCTGGAGCTTCGGGAGCACAGATACGCAGTATTTT	CAWSFGSTDTQYF	.	.	TRBV30	TRBJ2-3
TGTGCCAGCAGCCACGCCCTGACAGGTCCAGAGACCCAGTACTTC	CASSHALTGPETQYF	.	.	TRBV7-9	TRBJ2-5
TGTGCCAGCAATTGGGACAGGGGATACAATGAGCAGTTCTTC	CASNWDRGYNEQFF	.	TRBD1	TRBV2	TRBJ2-1
TGTGCCAGCAGCTTAGGAGGGCCTTTGAATACGCAGTATTTT	CASSLGGPLNTQYF	few	.	TRBV7-9	TRBJ2-3
TGCGCCTCCTATGAAGGCGGTGGGGCCAACGTCCTGACTTTC	CASYEGGGANVLTF	few	.	TRBV5-1	TRBJ2-6
TGTGCCAGCGGCCCCCTAGGGCCCAAGGGTGAGCAGTTCTTC	CASGPLGPKGEQFF	few	.	TRBV7-9	TRBJ2-1
TGTGCCAGCAGCTTACAACTTGGTGGGGACAGTGAGCAGTTCTTC	CASSLQLGGDSEQFF	.	TRBD1	TRBV11-1	TRBJ2-1
TGTGCCAGCAGCCGGACCACAACTAGCGGGAGGGCGGGTGAGCAGTTCTTC	CASSRTTTSGRAGEQFF	few	TRBD2	TRBV3-1	TRBJ2-1
TGCGCCAGCAGCCCCCCTCAAGAGACAGTAAGCTCCTACGAGCAGTACTTC	CASSPPQETVSSYEQYF	few	.	TRBV4-3	TRBJ2-7
TGTGCCAGCAGTTACGAGTTGCAGGACACTACCTCCTACGAGCAGTACTTC	CASSYELQDTTSYEQYF	.	.	TRBV12-3/TRBV12-4	TRBJ2-7
TGCGCCAGCAGCTTGGGTTTCTCTTCGGATGGCTACACCTTC	CASSLGFSSDGYTF	.	.	TRBV5-1	TRBJ1-2
TGTGCCACCAGCAGAGTACTAGCGAACACAGATACGCAGTATTTT	CATSRVLANTDTQYF	few	TRBD2	TRBV15	TRBJ2-3
TGTGCCACCAGCAGAGAACGGGACAGGGGCTACGAGCAGTACTTC	CATSRERDRGYEQYF	few	TRBD1	TRBV15	TRBJ2-7
TGTGCCAGCAGCTTAGCCGGGTTCTACGAGCAGTACTTC	CASSLAGFYEQYF	few	.	TRBV7-2	TRBJ2-7
TGTGCCATCAGGGCGTCTAGCGGGGGTTCCTACGAGCAGTACTTC	CAIRASSGGSYEQYF	few	TRBD2	TRBV10-3	TRBJ2-7
TGTGCCAGCAGTTTGGGGCAGGGAGGGGTCAGCGGCACTGAAGCTTTCTTT	CASSLGQGGVSGTEAFF	many	.	TRBV12-3/TRBV12-4	TRBJ1-1
TGTGCCAGCAGCGTAGCCACAACTAGCGTGACCGAGCAGTTCTTC	CASSVATTSVTEQFF	.	TRBD2	TRBV9	TRBJ2-1
TGTGCCAGCAGCGAAACTACGGGACACCTAATTTACGAGCAGTACTTC	CASSETTGHLIYEQYF	.	.	TRBV6-1	TRBJ2-7